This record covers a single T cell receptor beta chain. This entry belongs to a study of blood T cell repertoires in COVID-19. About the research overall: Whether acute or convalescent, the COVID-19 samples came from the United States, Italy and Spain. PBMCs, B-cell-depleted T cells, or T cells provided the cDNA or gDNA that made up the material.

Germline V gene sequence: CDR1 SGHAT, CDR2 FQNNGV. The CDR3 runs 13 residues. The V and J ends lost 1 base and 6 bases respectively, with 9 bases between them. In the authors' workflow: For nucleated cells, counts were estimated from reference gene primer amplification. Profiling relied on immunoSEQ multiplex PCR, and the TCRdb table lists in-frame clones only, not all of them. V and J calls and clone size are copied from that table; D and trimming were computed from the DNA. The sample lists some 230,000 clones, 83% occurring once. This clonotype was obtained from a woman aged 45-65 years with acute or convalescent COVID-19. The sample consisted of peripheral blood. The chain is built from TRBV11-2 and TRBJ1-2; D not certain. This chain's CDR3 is CASSLGRVHGYTF. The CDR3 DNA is TGTGCCAGCAGCTTAGGCCGCGTCCATGGCTACACCTTC.